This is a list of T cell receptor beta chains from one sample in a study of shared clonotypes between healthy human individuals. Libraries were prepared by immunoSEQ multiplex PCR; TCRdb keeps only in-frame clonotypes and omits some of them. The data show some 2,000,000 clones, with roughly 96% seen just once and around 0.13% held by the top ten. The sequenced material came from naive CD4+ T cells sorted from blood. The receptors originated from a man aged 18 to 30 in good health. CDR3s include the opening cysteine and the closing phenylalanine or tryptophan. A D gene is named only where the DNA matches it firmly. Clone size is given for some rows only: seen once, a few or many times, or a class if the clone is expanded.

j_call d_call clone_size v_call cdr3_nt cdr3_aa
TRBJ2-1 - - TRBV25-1 TGTGCCAGCAGTGATCAGGGTTACAATGAGCAGTTCTTC CASSDQGYNEQFF
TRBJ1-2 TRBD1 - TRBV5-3 TGTGCCAGAAGCCAGGACAGGGGGCGTCGGCACTATGGCTACACCTTC CARSQDRGRRHYGYTF
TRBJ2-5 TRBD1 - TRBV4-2 TGTGCCAGCAGCCAAATCGGACAGGGGGCCGATCAAGAGACCCAGTACTTC CASSQIGQGADQETQYF
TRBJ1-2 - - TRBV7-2 TGTGCCAGCAGTCCTCAGGAAAACTATGGCTACACCTTC CASSPQENYGYTF
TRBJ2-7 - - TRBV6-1 TGTGCCAGCAGTGAATTAGGCTTCGGAGCGGGCACCTCCTACGAGCAGTACTTC CASSELGFGAGTSYEQYF
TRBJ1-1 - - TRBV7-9 TGTGCCAGCAGCTTAGGCCGGGCTTTGAACACTGAAGCTTTCTTT CASSLGRALNTEAFF
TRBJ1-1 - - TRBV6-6 TGTGCCAGCGCGAGGACTGAGAACACTGAAGCTTTCTTT CASARTENTEAFF
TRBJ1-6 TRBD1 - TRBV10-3 TGTGCCATCAGTGAGTCTCGGATGGGACAGGGGAATTCACCCCTCCACTTT CAISESRMGQGNSPLHF
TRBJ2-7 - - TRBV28 TGTGCCAGCAGTCTACAGGCATACGAGCAGTACTTC CASSLQAYEQYF
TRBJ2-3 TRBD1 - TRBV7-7 TGTGCTAGCAGCTTAGGTTTGGGACAGGGCACAGATACGCAGTATTTT CASSLGLGQGTDTQYF
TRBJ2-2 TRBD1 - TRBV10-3 TGTGCCATCAGTAAGGGACAGGGGGCAGAGGAGCTGTTTTTT CAISKGQGAEELFF
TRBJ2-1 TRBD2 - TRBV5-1 TGCGCCAGCGAACCTAGCGGGTCGACGAGCTCCTACAATGAGCAGTTCTTC CASEPSGSTSSYNEQFF
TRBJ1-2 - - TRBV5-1 TGCGCCAGCAGCTTGGCAGAGCGGCCTAACTATGGCTACACCTTC CASSLAERPNYGYTF
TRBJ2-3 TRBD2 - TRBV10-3 TGTGCCATCACTAGCGGACCTAGCACAGATACGCAGTATTTT CAITSGPSTDTQYF
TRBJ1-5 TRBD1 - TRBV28 TGTGCCAGCAGTACGGTTTTCGGAGGGGGCGATAGCAATCAGCCCCAGCATTTT CASSTVFGGGDSNQPQHF
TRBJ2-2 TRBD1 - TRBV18 TGTGCCAGCTCTTCCGGGACAGAGAACACCGGGGAGCTGTTTTTT CASSSGTENTGELFF
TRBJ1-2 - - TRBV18 TGTGCCAGCTCGGACGGGGCAGGACTCTATGGCTACACCTTC CASSDGAGLYGYTF
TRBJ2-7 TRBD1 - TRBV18 TGTGCCAGCTCACCGGGACAGGTTGTATTCTACGAGCAGTACTTC CASSPGQVVFYEQYF
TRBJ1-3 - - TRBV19 TGTGCCAGTAATTTGGGGGCTGGAAACACCATATATTTT CASNLGAGNTIYF
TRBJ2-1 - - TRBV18 TGTGCCAGCTCACCCCCTGTCGGCGCGGGATCGAAGGTTGATGAGCAGTTCTTC CASSPPVGAGSKVDEQFF
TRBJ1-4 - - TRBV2 TGTGCCAGCACTTTACAGGGTACTAATGAAAAACTGTTTTTT CASTLQGTNEKLFF
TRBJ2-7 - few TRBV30 TGTGCCTGGAGTGTAGGGACCGGCGGGGCCTACGAGCAGTACTTC CAWSVGTGGAYEQYF
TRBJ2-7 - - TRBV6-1 TGTGCCAGCAGTGATAACGTTCTCGTCTACGAGCAGTACTTC CASSDNVLVYEQYF
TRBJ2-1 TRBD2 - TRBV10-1 TGCGCCAGCAGTGCGGGGACTAGCGGGCGGGATGAGCAGTTCTTC CASSAGTSGRDEQFF
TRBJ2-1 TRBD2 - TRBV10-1 TGCGCCAGCAGTGAAGCTAGCGGGGGCTACAATGAGCAGTTCTTC CASSEASGGYNEQFF
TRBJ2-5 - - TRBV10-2 TGCGCCAGCAGTGAGGGACGCAGGTGGTACGGCCAAGAGACCCAGTACTTC CASSEGRRWYGQETQYF
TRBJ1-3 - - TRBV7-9 TGTGCCAGCAGCTTAACCGGCCGAGGGGGTACTGGAAACACCATATATTTT CASSLTGRGGTGNTIYF
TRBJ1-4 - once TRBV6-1 TGTGCCAGCAGTCCCCGGACGGGTGAAAAACTGTTTTTT CASSPRTGEKLFF
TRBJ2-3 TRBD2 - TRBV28 TGTGCCAGCGGACTAGCGGGGGCTTTGCAGACGCAGTATTTT CASGLAGALQTQYF
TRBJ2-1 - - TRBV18 TGTGCCAGCTCACCGGACCTGCACAATGAGCAGTTCTTC CASSPDLHNEQFF
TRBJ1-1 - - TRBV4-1 TGCGCCAGCAGCCAAGGATTTCGGATACCCACTGAAGCTTTCTTT CASSQGFRIPTEAFF
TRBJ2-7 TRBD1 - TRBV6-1 TGTGCCAGCAGTGGGCGACAGGGGTTGATGTACGAGCAGTACTTC CASSGRQGLMYEQYF
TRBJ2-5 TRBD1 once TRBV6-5 TGTGCCAGCCAGAGACAGGGGTGGCAAGAGACCCAGTACTTC CASQRQGWQETQYF
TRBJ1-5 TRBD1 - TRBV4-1 TGCGCCAGCAGCCCCAACCCGGACAGGCCGGATCAGCCCCAGCATTTT CASSPNPDRPDQPQHF
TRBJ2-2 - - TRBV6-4 TGTGCCAACCCGATAGTTTCTGCCGGGGAGCTGTTTTTT CANPIVSAGELFF
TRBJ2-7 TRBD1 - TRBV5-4 TGTGCCAGCAGCTTTAACACGGGACAGGTCCTATACGAGCAGTACTTC CASSFNTGQVLYEQYF
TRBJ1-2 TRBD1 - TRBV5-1 TGCGCCAGCAGCTTGGTAGGGGGCGCGACGGATGGCTACACCTTC CASSLVGGATDGYTF
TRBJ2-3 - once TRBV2 TGTGCCAGCAGTGAAGGAACTAGCACAGATACGCAGTATTTT CASSEGTSTDTQYF
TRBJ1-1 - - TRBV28 TGTGCCAGCAGCCAGAGGGAGGCTGGGAACACTGAAGCTTTCTTT CASSQREAGNTEAFF
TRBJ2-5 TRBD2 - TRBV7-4 TGTGCCAGCAGCTTTCCTCAGGCGGGAGCCGGTGAGACCCAGTACTTC CASSFPQAGAGETQYF
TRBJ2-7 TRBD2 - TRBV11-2 TGTGCCAGCAGCTTCGGGGGGGTTTCCTACGAGCAGTACTTC CASSFGGVSYEQYF
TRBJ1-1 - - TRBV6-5 TGTGCCAGCGGAAGGGGGAGCAGCAACACTGAAGCTTTCTTT CASGRGSSNTEAFF
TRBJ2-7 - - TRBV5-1 TGCGCCAGCAGCGGACGCGGCGGATCCCCCCGAGGACGGCAGTACTTC CASSGRGGSPRGRQYF
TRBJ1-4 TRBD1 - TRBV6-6 TGTGCCAGCAGTTACTCCGCCGGGACAGGGGATGAAAAACTGTTTTTT CASSYSAGTGDEKLFF
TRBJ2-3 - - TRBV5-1 TGCGCCAGCATCCAAGGAGATACGCAGTATTTT CASIQGDTQYF
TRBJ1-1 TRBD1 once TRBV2 TGTGCCAGCAGTAGGGACAGGGAAACTGAAGCTTTCTTT CASSRDRETEAFF
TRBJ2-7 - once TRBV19 TGTGCCACCAAGACCCCTCGGGAGCAGTACTTC CATKTPREQYF
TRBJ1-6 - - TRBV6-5 TGTGCCAGCAGTTACCTTGACTCCTCCTCACCCCTCCACTTT CASSYLDSSSPLHF
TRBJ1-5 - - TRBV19 TGTGCCAGTAGTATAGATCGACAGGGCAATCAGCCCCAGCATTTT CASSIDRQGNQPQHF
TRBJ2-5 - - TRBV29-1 TGCAGCGTTGACGATAGGGCTCAAGAGACCCAGTACTTC CSVDDRAQETQYF
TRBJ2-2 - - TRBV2 TGTGCCAGCAGTTTTTCAGGGACCGGGGAGCTGTTTTTT CASSFSGTGELFF
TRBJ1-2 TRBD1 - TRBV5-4 TGTGCCAGCAGCTTGGGCGGGGGACAGGGGAACTATGGCTACACCTTC CASSLGGGQGNYGYTF
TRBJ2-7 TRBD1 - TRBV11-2 TGTGCCAGCAGCTTAGGCCGGACAGGGTCCTACGAGCAGTACTTC CASSLGRTGSYEQYF
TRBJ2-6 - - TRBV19 TGTGCCAGTACCCAGCGGCGGAGTTCCTCTGGGGCCAACGTCCTGACTTTC CASTQRRSSSGANVLTF